Listed here are 13 T cell receptor beta chains from one sample, sequenced in a study of control samples from healthy donors and cancer patients (dated by TCRdb to 2020 to 2022). The protocol used for the library was the immunoSEQ multiplex PCR assay. TCRdb stores this immuneACCESS table with in-frame sequences only. Part of the clones is absent; in the studies checked, under half of the shortfall reflects unresolved V genes, and no reason is known for the rest. The sample table shows 65,000 to 95,000 clones, and about 90% are seen once. The ten largest clones add up to around 18% of the sample. The sequenced material came from blood. All receptors derive from a man between 50 and 59 years old in good health.

In the case of this clone: This sample includes further DNA sequences coding for the same CDR3. This rearrangement joins TRBV4-3 to TRBJ1-2; 7 bases agree with TRBD1. The trim removed 1 base at V and 8 bases at J, leaving 4 bases unmatched. CDR1 and CDR2 from the germline V gene are LGHNA and YSLEER. This CDR3 is 13 amino acids long. The CDR3 region is CASSQARGLGYTF. Written as DNA, the CDR3 is TGCGCCAGCAGCCAAGCTAGGGGGCTAGGCTACACCTTC.

This clone was recorded only once. The J gene is TRBJ2-7, the V gene TRBV5-6; 8 bases agree with TRBD2. J gave up 6 bases and V 7 bases, and 3 bases lay outside the gene matches. The CDR3 sequence is 11 residues long. Germline V gene data show CDR1 as SGHDT and CDR2 as YYEEEE. The CDR3 DNA is TGTGCCAGCGCCCGGGAGGGCGAGCAGTACTTC. Residues: CASAREGEQYF.

V and J are TRBV3-1 (or the pseudogene TRBV3-2) and TRBJ1-6; unclear D gene. The V gene's germline CDR1 is LGHDT and CDR2 YNNKEL (reference sequence). The CDR3 is made up of 11 amino acids. V gave up 4 bases and J gave up 12 bases, with 7 bases separating them. Here the CDR3 DNA reads TGTGCCAGCAGCCCCAGAGAACCCCTCCACTTT. Translated: CASSPREPLHF.

The V and J genes are TRBV18 and TRBJ2-7; perhaps TRBD1 as D (5 bases). Trimming took off 1 base at V and 1 base at J, with 14 bases between the two ends. Germline-derived CDR1 and CDR2 are KGHSH and LQKENI. CDR3 length: 16 residues. The CDR3 here is CASSPLDQGASYEQYF. The CDR3 DNA is TGTGCCAGCTCACCACTTGATCAAGGGGCGTCCTACGAGCAGTACTTC.

The chain has TRBV29-1 and TRBJ2-6; D gene ambiguous. V lost 3 bases to trimming and J lost 1 base, with 7 bases between them. The germline CDR1 and CDR2 sequences are SQVTM and ANQGSEA. The CDR3 has 14 amino acids. The CDR3 protein is CSVERLSGANVLTF. As DNA, the CDR3 is TGCAGCGTTGAGCGGTTATCTGGGGCCAACGTCCTGACTTTC.

The gene calls are TRBV6-6 and TRBJ2-5, with 12 nucleotides matching TRBD2. Germline assignment: CDR1 MNHNY and CDR2 SVGAGI (reference sequence). This CDR3 contains 17 residues. Germline trimming cut 5 bases from V and 1 base from J; bases unmatched to any gene: 8. The CDR3 loop is CASSRLAGAGLQETQYF. CDR3 DNA sequence: TGTGCCAGCAGTCGACTAGCGGGAGCGGGGCTCCAAGAGACCCAGTACTTC.

This clone occurred once. This rearrangement joins TRBV7-2 to TRBJ1-1; D gene ambiguous. Germline loops: CDR1 SGHTA, CDR2 FQGNSA. The CDR3 is made up of 13 amino acids. Trimming removed 2 bases at V and 4 bases at J, with 8 bases between. The CDR3 region has the DNA TGTGCCAGCAGCTTAAATAGAGGCACTGAAGCTTTCTTT. This gives the protein CASSLNRGTEAFF.

The chain joins TRBV4-1 to TRBJ2-1; the D is unclear. The germline V and J ends were trimmed by 3 bases and 0 bases, with 9 bases remaining between them. The germline V gene has CDR1 MGHRA and CDR2 YSYEKL. This CDR3 has 15 residues. CDR3: CASSQGISSYNEQFF. The CDR3 coding sequence is TGCGCCAGCAGCCAGGGAATAAGCTCCTACAATGAGCAGTTCTTC.

The chain couples TRBV4-3 to TRBJ2-7, with TRBD2 matching over 11 bases. V trimming: 3 bases; J trimming: 4 bases; junction bases outside the gene matches: 11. Germline V gives CDR1 LGHNA, CDR2 YSLEER. This CDR3 contains 17 residues. The CDR3 DNA reads as TGCGCCAGCAGCCAGTTAAGGTCCCTAGCGGGGGGTTACGAGCAGTACGTC. Translated, it gives CASSQLRSLAGGYEQYV.

The chain recombines TRBV15 with TRBJ1-5, with D tentatively TRBD1 (6 bases). The V end lost 2 bases, the J end lost 2 bases, and 19 bases lay between the germline ends. This CDR3 contains 18 residues. Germline loops: CDR1 LNHNV, CDR2 YYDKDF (reference sequence). The CDR3 spells CATSRPSNTGSGNQPQHF. CDR3 nucleotides: TGTGCCACCAGCAGACCCTCCAATACAGGGTCGGGCAATCAGCCCCAGCATTTT.

This clone was found once. This chain joins TRBV11-2 and TRBJ1-4; TRBD1 aligns across 7 bases. V lost 5 bases to trimming and J lost 8 bases; unmatched junction nucleotides: 8. This CDR3 has 14 residues. CDR1 SGHAT and CDR2 FQNNGV come from the germline V gene. Written as DNA, the CDR3 is TGTGCCAGCAGCCCCGACAGGGACCCGGAAAAACTGTTTTTT. Its translation: CASSPDRDPEKLFF.

V gene TRBV6-7 combines with J gene TRBJ1-6, with 10 nucleotides matching TRBD1. TRBV6-7 carries the ORF label, with uncertain function. CDR3 length: 17 amino acids. Trimming cost V 8 bases and J 5 bases; bases outside gene matches: 12. The CDR3: CASSGKPGQGHNSPLHF. As DNA, the CDR3 is TGTGCCAGCTCCGGGAAACCGGGACAGGGGCATAATTCACCCCTCCACTTT.

CDR3 DNA: TGTGCCAGCAGCTTAACACAGGGCCCCATACATGAGCAGTTCTTC. It yields the protein CASSLTQGPIHEQFF. V and J are TRBV7-2 and TRBJ2-1, with D possibly being TRBD1 (6 bases). There are 15 residues in the CDR3. V was cut by 2 bases and J by 8 bases, with 16 bases left in between. CDR1 and CDR2 (germline): SGHTA, FQGNSA.